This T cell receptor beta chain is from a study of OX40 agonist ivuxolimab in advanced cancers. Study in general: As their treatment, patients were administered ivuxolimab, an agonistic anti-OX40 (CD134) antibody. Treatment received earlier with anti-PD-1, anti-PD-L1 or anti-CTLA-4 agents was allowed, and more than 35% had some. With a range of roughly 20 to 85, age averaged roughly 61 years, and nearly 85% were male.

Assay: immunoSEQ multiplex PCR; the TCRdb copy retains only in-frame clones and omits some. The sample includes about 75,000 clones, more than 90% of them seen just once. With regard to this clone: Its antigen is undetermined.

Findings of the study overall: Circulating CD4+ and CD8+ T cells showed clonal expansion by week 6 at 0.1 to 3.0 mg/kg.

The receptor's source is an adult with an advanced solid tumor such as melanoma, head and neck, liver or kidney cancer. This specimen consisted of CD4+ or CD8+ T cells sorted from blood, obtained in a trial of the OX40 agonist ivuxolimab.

CDR3 sequence reads: CASSYGLAGGTDTQYF. CDR3 sequence (DNA): TGTGCCAGCAGTTACGGGCTAGCCGGGGGGACAGATACGCAGTATTTT. The chain joins TRBV6-5 to TRBJ2-3; TRBD2 aligns across 7 bases. Germline V gene data show CDR1 as MNHEY and CDR2 as SVGAGI. Losses at the gene ends were 2 bases for V and 3 bases for J; bases not matched to a gene: 8. The CDR3 extends over 16 amino acids.